The 29 T cell receptor beta chains listed next were all sequenced from one sample in a study of blood T cell repertoires in COVID-19. Profiling relied on immunoSEQ multiplex PCR, and the TCRdb table lists in-frame clones only, not all of them. Seen here are 130,000 or so clones, about 86% observed once, and the top ten hold approximately 8%. Sample: peripheral blood. The source of these receptors is an older woman with acute or convalescent COVID-19.

This chain links TRBV11-3 with TRBJ1-6; weak D call: TRBD1 (6 bases). CDR1 and CDR2 from the germline V gene are SGHNT and YENEEA. The CDR3 is 17 amino acids. V lost 5 bases and J 4 bases, leaving 18 bases between the germline ends. The chain's CDR3 is CASSLSVGTSYNSPLHF. The CDR3 nucleotides read TGTGCCAGCAGCCTTTCCGTAGGGACATCTTATAATTCACCCCTCCACTTT.

The rearrangement links TRBV7-8 to TRBJ2-7; 9 bases fit TRBD2. After removal of 5 bases from V and 3 bases from J, the junction contained 8 bases not matched to a gene. Looked up from germline, CDR1 is SGHVS and CDR2 is FQNEAQ. This CDR3 contains 15 residues. CDR3 sequence (DNA): TGTGCCAGCAGCGCCGGCGGGGGGGGGTACTACGAGCAGTACTTC. Protein sequence: CASSAGGGGYYEQYF.

This clone has a handful of counts. The V gene is TRBV7-9, the J gene TRBJ2-1; 13 positions match TRBD2. Germline values: CDR1 SEHNR, CDR2 FQNEAQ (reference sequence). The V gene end was trimmed by 5 bases and the J gene end by 4 bases; junction bases not matched to a gene: 5. There are 16 residues in the CDR3. Here the CDR3 DNA reads TGTGCCAGCAGCCCACTGACTAGCGGGGGGTACAATGAGCAGTTCTTC. This translates into CASSPLTSGGYNEQFF.

The chain recombines TRBV29-1 with TRBJ1-4; the D is unclear. The CDR3 is 14 residues long. V gave up 6 bases and J gave up 0 bases, with 11 bases separating them. Germline values: CDR1 SQVTM, CDR2 ANQGSEA. This CDR3 is CSVSGGATNEKLFF. The DNA for the CDR3 is TGCAGCGTCTCCGGCGGTGCAACTAATGAAAAACTGTTTTTT.

The chain uses TRBV6-1 and TRBJ2-6; D unclear. This CDR3 is 15 amino acids long. The V and J ends lost 2 bases and 4 bases respectively, with 9 bases between them. Germline loops: CDR1 MNHNS, CDR2 SASEGT. The CDR3 region has the DNA TGTGCCAGCAGTGAAAAGAACCGGGGGGCCAACGTCCTGACTTTC. Its translation: CASSEKNRGANVLTF.

This clone was seen a single time. As DNA, the CDR3 is TGTGCCAGCAGCCAAAAGAAGGAGGGGAAGACAGATACGCAGTATTTT. Amino acids: CASSQKKEGKTDTQYF. The genes are TRBV7-6 and TRBJ2-3, with a possible D match to TRBD2 (6 bases). Germline V CDR1 and CDR2: SGHVS, FNYEAQ. Trimming left V 5 bases short and J 3 bases short, with 18 bases between. This CDR3 spans 16 amino acids. Full variable domain (missing parts from reference TRBV7-6 and TRBJ2-3): GAGVSQSPRYKVTKRGQDVALRCDPISGHVSLYWYRQALGQGPEFLTYFNYEAQQDKSGLPNDRFSAERPEGSISTLTIQRTEQRDSAMYRCASSQKKEGKTDTQYFGPGTRLTVL.

The chain uses TRBV5-1 and TRBJ1-4, with a possible D match to TRBD1 (6 bases). Germline V lookup: CDR1 SGHRS, CDR2 YFSETQ. The CDR3 covers 17 residues. The germline V and J ends were trimmed by 0 bases and 0 bases, with 12 bases remaining between them. CDR3 loop: CASSLGLRTATNEKLFF. CDR3 nucleotides: TGCGCCAGCAGCTTGGGGCTCAGGACAGCAACTAATGAAAAACTGTTTTTT. Based on the CDR3 plus reference TRBV5-1 and TRBJ1-4, the full variable domain is KAGVTQTPRYLIKTRGQQVTLSCSPISGHRSVSWYQQTPGQGLQFLFEYFSETQRNKGNFPGRFSGRQFSNSRSEMNVSTLELGDSALYLCASSLGLRTATNEKLFFGSGTQLSVL.

This sequence joins TRBV19 and TRBJ2-1; 9 bases are a match to TRBD2. CDR3 size: 15 residues. Germline CDR1 and CDR2: LNHDA and SQIVND (reference sequence). Trimming cost V 9 bases and J 9 bases; bases outside gene matches: 15. The CDR3 DNA reads TGTGCCAGCCTCCCCGGGACTAGCAGGTTAGGTGAGCAGTTCTTC. It encodes CASLPGTSRLGEQFF.

V is TRBV9 and J is TRBJ1-6, with 7 bases fitting TRBD1. V shed 4 bases and J 9 bases; nucleotides not matched to a gene: 10. The CDR3 loop spans 15 amino acids. CDR1 is SGDLS and CDR2 is YYNGEE in the germline V gene. The CDR3 region is CASSPRGQEVSPLHF. In DNA, the CDR3 is TGTGCCAGCAGCCCCCGAGGACAGGAGGTTTCACCCCTCCACTTT.

V usage is TRBV28 and J usage is TRBJ2-7; tentatively, D is TRBD2 (5 bases). V dropped 5 bases and J dropped 0 bases, with 17 bases sitting between them. There are 16 residues in the CDR3. Germline V lookup: CDR1 MDHEN, CDR2 SYDVKM. Here the CDR3 DNA reads TGTGCCAGCAGTCTGGCGGCCCAAACTAGCTCCTACGAGCAGTACTTC. It translates to CASSLAAQTSSYEQYF.

This clone was picked up a small number of times. This chain links TRBV20-1 with TRBJ2-1, with D unclear. This CDR3 comprises 11 residues. Trimming took off 6 bases at V and 9 bases at J, with 12 bases between the two ends. Germline V lookup: CDR1 DFQATT, CDR2 SNEGSKA (reference sequence). CDR3 sequence (DNA): TGCAGTGCCAGGCCCGCCCGTGAGCAGTTCTTC. It codes for CSARPAREQFF.

The sample holds many counts of this clone. The rearrangement joins TRBV6-4 to TRBJ2-3, with TRBD2 matching over 8 bases. CDR1 and CDR2 from the germline V gene are MRHNA and SNTAGT. After removal of 0 bases from V and 4 bases from J, the junction contained 0 bases not matched to a gene. There are 14 residues in the CDR3. CDR3 sequence reads: CASSDSSGADTQYF. CDR3 bases: TGTGCCAGCAGTGACTCTAGCGGGGCAGATACGCAGTATTTT.

The chain employs TRBV10-3 and TRBJ2-4; D is perhaps TRBD1 (6 bases). The germline CDR1 and CDR2 sequences are ENHRY and SYGVKD. The CDR3 runs 14 residues. The V and J ends lost 8 bases and 6 bases respectively, with 17 bases between them. The CDR3 nucleotides read TGTGCCATCTCGTCAGGGGCTAGCTTAAACATTCAGTACTTC. Translating it yields CAISSGASLNIQYF.

DNA for the CDR3: TGTGCCAGCAGTTACTTACAGGGGAGTCAGCCCCAGCATTTT. Its protein is CASSYLQGSQPQHF. The chain couples TRBV6-5 to TRBJ1-5; 7 bases align to TRBD1. Trimming at V came to 1 base and at J to 6 bases, leaving 3 bases not matched to a gene. In germline, CDR1 is MNHEY, CDR2 SVGAGI. This CDR3 spans 14 amino acids.

The V call is TRBV6-5, the J call TRBJ2-7; 7 nucleotides line up with TRBD1. This CDR3 comprises 16 residues. Germline V lookup: CDR1 MNHEY, CDR2 SVGAGI. Trimming removed 0 bases from V and 0 bases from J; junction bases left unmatched: 5. Written as DNA, the CDR3 is TGTGCCAGCAGTTACTCTGGGACAGCAAGCTCCTACGAGCAGTACTTC. Translation: CASSYSGTASSYEQYF.

This clone occurred once. The V call is TRBV9, the J call TRBJ2-2; 7 positions agree with TRBD1. The V gene's germline CDR1 is SGDLS and CDR2 YYNGEE. The CDR3 contains 16 residues. Trimming took 4 bases from V and 0 from J; bases not matched to a gene: 6. The CDR3 DNA sequence: TGTGCCAGCAGCCTTTTGACAGGGTCGAACACCGGGGAGCTGTTTTTT. It encodes CASSLLTGSNTGELFF.

V gene TRBV10-3 combines with J gene TRBJ1-1, with D uncertain. V lost 6 bases, J lost 0 bases, and 14 bases lay in between. CDR3 length: 15 amino acids. Germline CDR1 ENHRY, CDR2 SYGVKD. The CDR3 loop is CAIRVGGSMNTEAFF. Here the CDR3 DNA reads TGTGCCATCAGGGTTGGAGGGTCTATGAACACTGAAGCTTTCTTT.

This clone appeared once. This sequence joins TRBV11-3 and TRBJ2-7; weak D call: TRBD1 (5 bases). Germline loops: CDR1 SGHNT, CDR2 YENEEA. This CDR3 comprises 16 residues. V gave up 6 bases and J gave up 1 base, with 19 bases separating them. The CDR3 nucleotides read TGTGCCAGCAGTTTCTCTTCCGACAGTCTGTCCTACGAGCAGTACTTC. The encoded protein is CASSFSSDSLSYEQYF.

This clone was seen only once. The chain employs TRBV14 and TRBJ2-3, with 8 bases identical to TRBD2. This CDR3 is 17 amino acids long. The germline V gene encodes CDR1 SGHDN and CDR2 FVKESK. J gave up 5 bases and V 2 bases, and 12 bases lay outside the gene matches. CDR3 protein: CASSQLGAGGGGDTQYF. The CDR3 DNA reads TGTGCCAGCAGCCAACTCGGGGCGGGGGGCGGCGGAGATACGCAGTATTTT.

This chain uses TRBV12-5 with TRBJ2-5, with D perhaps TRBD2 (7 bases). CDR3 length equals 15 residues. CDR1 is LGHNT and CDR2 is FRNRAP in the germline V gene. Trimming took 0 bases from V and 5 from J, leaving 13 bases between them. CDR3 amino acids: CASGLVGGAWETQYF. The CDR3 DNA reads TGTGCTAGTGGTTTGGTTGGGGGGGCGTGGGAGACCCAGTACTTC.

The rearrangement joins TRBV28 to TRBJ1-3, with D hard to call. The V end lost 3 bases, the J end lost 4 bases, and 13 bases lay between the germline ends. The CDR3 loop spans 15 amino acids. Germline loops: CDR1 MDHEN, CDR2 SYDVKM. Here the CDR3 DNA reads TGTGCCAGCAGTTTCTTAGGTCCGGGAGGAAACACCATATATTTT. Residues: CASSFLGPGGNTIYF.

The chain couples TRBV18 to TRBJ1-3; a possible D gene is TRBD1 (5 bases). V lost 3 bases to trimming and J lost 8 bases, with 17 bases between them. CDR1 KGHSH and CDR2 LQKENI come from the germline V gene. The CDR3 totals 15 residues. Here the CDR3 DNA reads TGTGCCAGCTCACCTCCACGGGGGGGACGCCACACCATATATTTT. It is translated as CASSPPRGGRHTIYF.

The sample holds one count of this clone. The genes are TRBV30 and TRBJ2-2, with 8 bases lining up with TRBD1. The CDR3 has 14 residues. Germline V CDR1 and CDR2: GTSNPN, SVGIG (reference sequence). The V segment lost 5 bases and the J segment 3 bases; nucleotides outside the gene matches: 5. CDR3 DNA sequence: TGTGCCTGGTGGACAGGGACCGACACCGGGGAGCTGTTTTTT. Its protein product is CAWWTGTDTGELFF.

The chain recombines TRBV30 with TRBJ2-1, with TRBD2 identical over 10 bases. This CDR3 has 15 amino acids. Germline CDR1 reads GTSNPN; CDR2 reads SVGIG (reference sequence). After removal of 0 bases from V and 7 bases from J, the junction contained 6 bases not matched to a gene. CDR3 residues: CAWSVTASGGNEQFF. The CDR3 coding sequence is TGTGCCTGGAGTGTAACGGCTAGCGGGGGTAATGAGCAGTTCTTC.

This clone was recorded at least ten times. Other nucleotide sequences in the sample specify the same CDR3. V and J are TRBV3-1 (or the pseudogene TRBV3-2) and TRBJ1-6; no firm D call. Per the germline V gene, CDR1 is LGHDT and CDR2 is YNNKEL (reference sequence). V lost 3 bases and J 0 bases, leaving 6 bases between the germline ends. This CDR3 comprises 15 residues. CDR3 sequence reads: CASSQTSSYNSPLHF. CDR3 DNA: TGTGCCAGCAGCCAGACAAGCTCCTATAATTCACCCCTCCACTTT.

The gene calls are TRBV19 and TRBJ2-4, with 7 positions matching TRBD2. The germline V gene encodes CDR1 LNHDA and CDR2 SQIVND (reference sequence). The CDR3 is 16 residues long. Trimming cost V 7 bases and J 0 bases; bases outside gene matches: 9. The DNA of the CDR3 is TGTGCCAGTAAACGGAGCGGGGTTGGAGCCAAAAACATTCAGTACTTC. It codes for CASKRSGVGAKNIQYF.

The chain recombines TRBV4-1 with TRBJ2-2; weak D call: TRBD1 (6 bases). In germline, CDR1 is MGHRA, CDR2 YSYEKL. V was clipped by 5 bases and J by 2 bases, with 15 bases between them. This CDR3 region has 16 residues. This CDR3 is CASSSDRFSNTGELFF. CDR3 DNA sequence: TGCGCCAGCAGCTCCGACAGGTTCTCAAACACCGGGGAGCTGTTTTTT.

The chain recombines TRBV29-1 with TRBJ2-7; 7 bases align to TRBD1. The V segment lost 4 bases and the J segment 3 bases; nucleotides outside the gene matches: 9. The CDR3 is made up of 14 amino acids. The V gene's germline CDR1 is SQVTM and CDR2 ANQGSEA. CDR3 amino acids: CSVASMGQIYEQYF. The CDR3, as DNA: TGCAGCGTTGCCTCAATGGGACAGATCTACGAGCAGTACTTC.

This rearrangement joins TRBV4-2 to TRBJ1-6, with TRBD1 matching over 9 bases. V trimming: 7 bases; J trimming: 13 bases; junction bases outside the gene matches: 17. The CDR3 loop spans 16 amino acids. Per the germline V gene, CDR1 is LGHNA and CDR2 is YNFKEQ. The CDR3 DNA reads TGTGCCAGCAACCGATCGGGACAGGGCGACTTTGGGCCCCTCCACTTT. Protein sequence: CASNRSGQGDFGPLHF.